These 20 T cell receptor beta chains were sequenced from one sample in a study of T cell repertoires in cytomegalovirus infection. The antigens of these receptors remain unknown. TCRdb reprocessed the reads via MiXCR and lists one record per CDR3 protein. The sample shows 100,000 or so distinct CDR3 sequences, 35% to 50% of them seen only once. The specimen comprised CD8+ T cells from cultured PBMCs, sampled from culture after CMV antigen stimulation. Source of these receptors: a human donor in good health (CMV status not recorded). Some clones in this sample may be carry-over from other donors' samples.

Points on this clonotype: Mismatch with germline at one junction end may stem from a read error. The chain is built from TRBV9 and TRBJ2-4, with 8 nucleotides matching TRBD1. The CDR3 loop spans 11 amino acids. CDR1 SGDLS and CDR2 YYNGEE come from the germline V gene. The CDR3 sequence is CASSSRTGMEF. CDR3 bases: TGTGCCAGCAGCTCTCGGACAGGGATGGAGTTC.

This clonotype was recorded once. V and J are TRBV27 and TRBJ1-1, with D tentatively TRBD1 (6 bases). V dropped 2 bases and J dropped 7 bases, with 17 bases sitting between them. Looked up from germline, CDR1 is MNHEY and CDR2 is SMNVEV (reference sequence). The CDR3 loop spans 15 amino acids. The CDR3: CASSLGGAGIYEAFF. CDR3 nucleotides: TGTGCCAGCAGTTTAGGGGGGGCAGGGATTTATGAAGCTTTCTTT.

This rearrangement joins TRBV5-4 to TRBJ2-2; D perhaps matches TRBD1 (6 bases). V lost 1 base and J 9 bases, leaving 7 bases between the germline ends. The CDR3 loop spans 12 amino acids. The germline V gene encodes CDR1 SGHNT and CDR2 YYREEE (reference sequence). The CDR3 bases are TGTGCCAGCAGCTTGTGGGGGCGGGAGCTGTTTTTT. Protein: CASSLWGRELFF.

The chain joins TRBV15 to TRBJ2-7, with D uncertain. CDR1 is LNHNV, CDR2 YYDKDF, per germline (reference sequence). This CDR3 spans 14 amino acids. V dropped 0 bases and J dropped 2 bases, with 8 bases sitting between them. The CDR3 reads CATSRDPGTYEQYF. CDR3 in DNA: TGTGCCACCAGCAGAGATCCCGGAACCTACGAGCAGTACTTC.

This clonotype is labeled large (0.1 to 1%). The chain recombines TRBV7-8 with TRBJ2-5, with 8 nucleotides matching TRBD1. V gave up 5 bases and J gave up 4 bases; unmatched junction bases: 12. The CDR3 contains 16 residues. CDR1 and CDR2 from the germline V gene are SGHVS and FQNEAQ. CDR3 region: CASSISRTGGSETQYF. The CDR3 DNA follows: TGTGCCAGCAGCATAAGCCGAACAGGGGGGTCAGAGACCCAGTACTTC.

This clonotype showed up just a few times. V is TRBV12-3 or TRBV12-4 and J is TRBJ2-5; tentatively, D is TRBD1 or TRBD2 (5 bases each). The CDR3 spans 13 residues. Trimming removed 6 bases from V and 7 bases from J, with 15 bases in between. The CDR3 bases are TGTGCCAGCAGAGAAGGGACGTCGTGGACCCAGTACTTC. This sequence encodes CASREGTSWTQYF.

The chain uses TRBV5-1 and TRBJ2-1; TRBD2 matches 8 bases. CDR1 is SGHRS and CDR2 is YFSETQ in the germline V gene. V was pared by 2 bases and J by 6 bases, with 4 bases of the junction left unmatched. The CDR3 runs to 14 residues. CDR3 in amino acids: CASSFGRGANEQFF. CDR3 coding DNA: TGCGCCAGCAGCTTTGGGCGGGGGGCCAATGAGCAGTTCTTC.

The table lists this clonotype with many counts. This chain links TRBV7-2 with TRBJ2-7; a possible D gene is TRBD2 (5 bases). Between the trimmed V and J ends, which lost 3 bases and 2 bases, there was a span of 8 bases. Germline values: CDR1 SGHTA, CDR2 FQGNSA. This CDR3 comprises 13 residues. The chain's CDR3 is CASSLDLTYEQYF. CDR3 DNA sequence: TGTGCCAGCAGCTTGGACTTGACCTACGAGCAGTACTTC.

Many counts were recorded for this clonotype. CDR3 sequence: CASSEDLGGLAAFNEQFF. Written as DNA, the CDR3 is TGTGCCAGCAGTGAAGATTTGGGGGGACTAGCGGCGTTCAATGAGCAGTTCTTC. The rearrangement joins TRBV2 to TRBJ2-1; 11 bases match TRBD2. The germline V gene encodes CDR1 SNHLY and CDR2 FYNNEI. V gave up 1 base and J gave up 6 bases; unmatched junction bases: 11. The CDR3 is made up of 18 amino acids. The full variable domain, in which reference TRBV2 and TRBJ2-1 provide the parts outside the CDR3, is EPEVTQTPSHQVTQMGQEVILRCVPISNHLYFYWYRQILGQKVEFLVSFYNNEISEKSEIFDDQFSVERPDGSNFTLKIRSTKLEDSAMYFCASSEDLGGLAAFNEQFFGPGTRLTVL.

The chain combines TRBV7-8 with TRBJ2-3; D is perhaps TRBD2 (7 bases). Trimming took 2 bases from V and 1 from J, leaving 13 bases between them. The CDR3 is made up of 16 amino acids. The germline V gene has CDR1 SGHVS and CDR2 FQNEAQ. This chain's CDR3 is CASSLSRGGRTDTQYF. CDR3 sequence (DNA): TGTGCCAGCAGCTTATCACGCGGGGGCCGCACAGATACGCAGTATTTT. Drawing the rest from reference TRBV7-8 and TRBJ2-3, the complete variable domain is GAGVSQSPRYKVAKRGQDVALRCDPISGHVSLFWYQQALGQGPEFLTYFQNEAQLDKSGLPSDRFFAERPEGSVSTLKIQRTQQEDSAVYLCASSLSRGGRTDTQYFGPGTRLTVL.

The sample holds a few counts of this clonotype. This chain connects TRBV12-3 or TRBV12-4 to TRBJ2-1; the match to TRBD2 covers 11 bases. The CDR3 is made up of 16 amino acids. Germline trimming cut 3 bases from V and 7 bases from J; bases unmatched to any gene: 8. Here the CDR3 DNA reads TGTGCCAGCAGTTTTTTTAGCGGGGGGGCGTGGAATGAGCAGTTCTTC. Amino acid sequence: CASSFFSGGAWNEQFF.

The CDR3 DNA reads as TGTGCCACCGCCTCTGGGGCCAACGTCCTGACTTTC. Translating gives CATASGANVLTF. The chain joins TRBV28 to TRBJ2-6; no clear D gene. Germline V gene data show CDR1 as MDHEN and CDR2 as SYDVKM. Trimming pared 10 bases from V and 0 bases from J, leaving 4 bases between. The CDR3 totals 12 residues.

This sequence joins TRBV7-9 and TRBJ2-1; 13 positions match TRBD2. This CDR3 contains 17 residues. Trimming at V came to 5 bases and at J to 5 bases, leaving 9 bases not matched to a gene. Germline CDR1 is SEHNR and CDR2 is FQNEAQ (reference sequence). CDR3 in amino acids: CASSAPGLAGRDNEQFF. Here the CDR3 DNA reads TGTGCCAGCAGCGCTCCGGGACTAGCGGGAAGAGACAATGAGCAGTTCTTC.

As DNA, the CDR3 is TGTGCCAGCAGCTCCGGGACAGCGTCCTACGAGCAGTACTTC. Its protein product is CASSSGTASYEQYF. The V gene is TRBV7-1, the J gene TRBJ2-7; 7 positions match TRBD1. TRBV7-1 is assigned to the ORF class and has an uncertain function. This CDR3 has 14 residues. J was trimmed by 1 base and V by 3 bases; bases with no gene match: 3.

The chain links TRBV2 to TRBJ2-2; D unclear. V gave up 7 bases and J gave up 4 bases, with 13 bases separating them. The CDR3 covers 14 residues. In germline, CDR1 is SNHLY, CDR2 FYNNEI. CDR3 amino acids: CASNPVFPTGELFF. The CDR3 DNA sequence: TGTGCCAGCAATCCGGTCTTTCCCACCGGGGAGCTGTTTTTT. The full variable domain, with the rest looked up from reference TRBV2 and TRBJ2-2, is EPEVTQTPSHQVTQMGQEVILRCVPISNHLYFYWYRQILGQKVEFLVSFYNNEISEKSEIFDDQFSVERPDGSNFTLKIRSTKLEDSAMYFCASNPVFPTGELFFGEGSRLTVL.

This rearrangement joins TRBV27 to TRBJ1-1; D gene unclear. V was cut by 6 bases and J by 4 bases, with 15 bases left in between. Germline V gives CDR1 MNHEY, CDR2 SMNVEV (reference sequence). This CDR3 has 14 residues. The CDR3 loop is CASSISGPRTEAFF. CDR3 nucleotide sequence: TGTGCCAGCAGCATATCCGGACCGCGCACTGAAGCTTTCTTT.

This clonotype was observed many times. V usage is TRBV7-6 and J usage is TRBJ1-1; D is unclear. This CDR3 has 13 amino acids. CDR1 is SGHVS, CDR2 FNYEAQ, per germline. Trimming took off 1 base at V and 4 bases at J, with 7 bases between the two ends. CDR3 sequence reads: CASSLGYGTEAFF. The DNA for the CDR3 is TGTGCCAGCAGCTTAGGGTACGGCACTGAAGCTTTCTTT.

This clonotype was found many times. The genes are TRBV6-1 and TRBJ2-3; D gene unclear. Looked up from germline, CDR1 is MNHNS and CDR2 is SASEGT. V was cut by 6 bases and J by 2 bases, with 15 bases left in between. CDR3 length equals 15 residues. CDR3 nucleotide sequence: TGTGCCAGCAGCTCCCCAGAGACTTTCACAGATACGCAGTATTTT. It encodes CASSSPETFTDTQYF.

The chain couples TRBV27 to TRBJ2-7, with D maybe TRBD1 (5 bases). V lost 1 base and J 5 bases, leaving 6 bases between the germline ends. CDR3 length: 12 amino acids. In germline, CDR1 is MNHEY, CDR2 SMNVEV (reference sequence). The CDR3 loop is CASSLWGDEQYF. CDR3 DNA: TGTGCCAGCAGTTTATGGGGCGACGAGCAGTACTTC.

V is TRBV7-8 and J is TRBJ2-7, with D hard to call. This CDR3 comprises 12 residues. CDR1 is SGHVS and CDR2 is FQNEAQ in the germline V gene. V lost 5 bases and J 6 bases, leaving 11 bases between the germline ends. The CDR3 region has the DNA TGTGCCAGCAGCCCTTCGGCCCTCGAGCAGTACTTC. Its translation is CASSPSALEQYF.